What follows are 28 T cell receptor beta chains derived from one specimen sequenced in a study of read filtering for tumor transcriptome and immune sequencing. From around 0.4 ug of RNA, a library with molecular barcoded alpha/delta and beta/gamma adaptors was made. TCRdb reprocessed the reads via MiXCR and lists one record per CDR3 protein. This table has fewer than 45,000 distinct CDR3 sequences, over 10% appearing once. The sequencing sample was made of a population of CD138-negative cells sorted from bone marrow. These receptors were collected from a donor over 35 with multiple myeloma.

This clonotype showed up many times. The chain uses TRBV20-1 and TRBJ2-7, with D perhaps assigned TRBD1 or TRBD2 (5 bases each). This CDR3 contains 14 residues. Deletions cut 5 bases from V and 4 bases from J, with 18 bases between. In germline, CDR1 is DFQATT, CDR2 SNEGSKA (reference sequence). The CDR3 DNA is TGCAGTGCTCGCCAGGGAGCAACGGAGTACGAGCAGTACTTC. Its protein is CSARQGATEYEQYF.

In its sample, this clonotype was seen many times. The chain links TRBV20-1 to TRBJ1-1; 8 nucleotides agree with TRBD1. The CDR3 runs 16 residues. Germline CDR1 reads DFQATT; CDR2 reads SNEGSKA (reference sequence). After removal of 6 bases from V and 2 bases from J, the junction contained 14 bases not matched to a gene. CDR3 residues: CSADEMGRGRNTEAFF. CDR3 DNA sequence: TGCAGTGCGGACGAAATGGGCAGGGGGCGCAACACTGAAGCTTTCTTT.

This clonotype was found many times. The genes are TRBV29-1 and TRBJ2-5; 8 bases line up with TRBD1. J was trimmed by 4 bases and V by 4 bases; bases with no gene match: 2. CDR1 and CDR2 from the germline V gene are SQVTM and ANQGSEA. The CDR3 totals 12 residues. The CDR3 here is CSVARGRETQYF. The CDR3 region has the DNA TGCAGCGTTGCCAGGGGGCGAGAGACCCAGTACTTC.

This clonotype has a count of ten or more. This sequence joins TRBV4-2 and TRBJ1-2; 9 positions match TRBD1. Germline trimming cut 3 bases from V and 13 bases from J; bases unmatched to any gene: 9. The CDR3 runs 13 residues. The germline gives CDR1 LGHNA, CDR2 YNFKEQ. This CDR3 is CASSHPGGQGGTF. In DNA, the CDR3 is TGTGCCAGCAGCCACCCAGGGGGACAGGGTGGCACCTTC.

Note on this clonotype: A much more abundant neighbour one base away suggests this may be a read error. V is TRBV6-5 and J is TRBJ2-3, with D possibly TRBD2 on 5 matching bases. The CDR3 runs 15 residues. Germline V gene lookup returns CDR1 MNHEY and CDR2 SVGAGI. CDR3 residues: CASSYWSASTDKQYF. The CDR3 region has the DNA TGTGCCAGCAGTTACTGGTCGGCTAGCACAGATAAGCAGTATTTT.

On this clonotype: Just one base apart from a much larger clone, this may be a read error. CDR3 DNA sequence: TGTGCCAGCAGCAAAGCCCCGGCAGGGGGCCAAGAGACCCAGAACTTC. Its translation: CASSKAPAGGQETQNF. The chain is built from TRBV21-1 and TRBJ2-5; TRBD1 reflects the table's D call only, with no check against the DNA. TRBV21-1 is a listed pseudogene. The CDR3 contains 16 residues.

This clonotype showed up many times. Here the CDR3 reads CASSRTGAVDTQYF. The CDR3, as DNA: TGTGCCAGCAGCCGCACAGGGGCGGTAGATACGCAGTATTTT. V and J are TRBV7-3 and TRBJ2-3; 7 bases line up with TRBD1. Per germline, CDR1 SGHTA and CDR2 FQGTGA. The V and J ends lost 5 bases and 5 bases, in that order; junction bases with no gene match: 7. This CDR3 comprises 14 residues.

This clonotype was detected many times. The V gene is TRBV7-2, the J gene TRBJ2-6, with TRBD1 identical over 7 bases. Germline assignment: CDR1 SGHTA and CDR2 FQGNSA. Trimming at V came to 5 bases and at J to 1 base, leaving 8 bases not matched to a gene. There are 17 residues in the CDR3. The CDR3 spells CASSARQGRSGANVLTF. The CDR3, as DNA: TGTGCCAGCAGCGCCCGACAGGGCAGGTCTGGGGCCAACGTCCTGACTTTC.

This clonotype was found many times. CDR3 in DNA: TGCAGCGTTGATCCCGCGAACACCGGGGAGCTGTTTTTT. As protein: CSVDPANTGELFF. V usage is TRBV29-1 and J usage is TRBJ2-2, with D unclear. The V and J ends lost 3 bases and 0 bases respectively, with 5 bases between them. This CDR3 is built from 13 residues. CDR1 is SQVTM, CDR2 ANQGSEA, per germline.

This clonotype rates as medium-sized (0.01 to 0.1%). The V gene is TRBV11-2, the J gene TRBJ2-1; the D gene is possibly TRBD2 (5 bases). The CDR3 loop spans 14 amino acids. Germline lookup yields CDR1 SGHAT and CDR2 FQNNGV. Trimming pared 3 bases from V and 4 bases from J, leaving 10 bases between. CDR3 coding DNA: TGTGCCAGCAGCTTCGAGGGCACATACAATGAGCAGTTCTTC. Translated: CASSFEGTYNEQFF.

Concerning this clonotype itself: Given a much more abundant clone one base away, this may be a read error. J is TRBJ1-1 and V is TRBV7-9; 8 nucleotides align to TRBD1. The V gene's germline CDR1 is SEHNR and CDR2 FQNEAQ (reference sequence). With V trimmed by 3 bases and J by 6 bases, 9 bases remained unmatched. The CDR3 covers 15 residues. The CDR3 nucleotides read TGTGCCAGCAGCTTTATTTCAGGGGGCGATGCTGAAGCTTTCTTT. Protein: CASSFISGGDAEAFF.

This clonotype occurred many times. This chain joins TRBV30 and TRBJ1-3; D is unresolved. Germline assignment: CDR1 GTSNPN and CDR2 SVGIG (reference sequence). V lost 5 bases, J lost 6 bases, and 14 bases lay in between. The CDR3 is 13 residues long. CDR3 protein: CAWEYFGLNTIYF. DNA of the CDR3: TGTGCCTGGGAATACTTCGGATTAAACACCATATATTTT.

The sample holds a few counts of this clonotype. This clone may be a read error of a much larger clone one base away. The rearrangement links TRBV20-1 to TRBJ2-5; 11 bases are a match to TRBD1. Germline V gene data show CDR1 as DFQATT and CDR2 as SNEGSKA (reference sequence). The CDR3 consists of 14 residues. The CDR3 DNA sequence: TGCGGTGCTAGACGGACAGGGGGCGGAGAGACCCAGTACTTC. Its protein product is CGARRTGGGETQYF.

This clonotype appeared many times. The chain has TRBV6-1 and TRBJ2-1; D is tentatively TRBD1 or TRBD2 (5 bases each). Between the trimmed V and J ends, which lost 4 bases and 7 bases, there was a span of 17 bases. This CDR3 region has 15 residues. The germline V gene encodes CDR1 MNHNS and CDR2 SASEGT. In nucleotides, the CDR3 is TGTGCCAGCAGTGGAAATCCCGGGGCGGTTAATGAGCAGTTCTTC. It specifies CASSGNPGAVNEQFF.

At least ten counts were recorded for this clonotype. One base away lies a much larger clone, so this may be a sequencing read error. The rearrangement joins TRBV20-1 to TRBJ2-1; D ambiguous. Germline-derived CDR1 and CDR2 are DFQATT and SNEGSKA (reference sequence). This CDR3 comprises 15 residues. Trimming left V 5 bases short and J 0 bases short, with 14 bases between. CDR3 amino acids: CSALSSTHSYNEQFF. The CDR3 DNA follows: TGCAGTGCTCTTTCCTCGACGCACTCCTACAATGAGCAGTTCTTC.

At least ten counts were recorded for this clonotype. The chain carries TRBV5-5 and TRBJ2-6; 7 bases are shared with TRBD1. Trimming at V came to 4 bases and at J to 0 bases, leaving 10 bases not matched to a gene. The V gene's germline CDR1 is SGHKS and CDR2 YYEKEE (reference sequence). CDR3 size: 18 residues. This CDR3 is CASSRDSYLPSGANVLTF. In DNA form, the CDR3 reads TGTGCCAGCAGCCGGGACAGTTATCTCCCCTCTGGGGCCAACGTCCTGACTTTC.

Concerning this clonotype itself: With only one base between it and a far larger clone, this is likely a read error. This sequence joins TRBV12-3 or TRBV12-4 and TRBJ2-1; D ambiguous. This CDR3 comprises 13 residues. The CDR3 DNA is TGTGCCACCAGTCCAGCCGTGATGAATGAGCAGTTCTTC. Its protein product is CATSPAVMNEQFF.

As concerns this clonotype: Just one base apart from a much larger clone, this may be a read error. The chain recombines TRBV6-2 or TRBV6-3 with TRBJ1-1, with D uncertain. The CDR3 is 14 residues long. Germline V gene data show CDR1 as MNHEY and CDR2 as SVGEGT. CDR3 residues: CANSYIGPQPEAFF. The DNA for the CDR3 is TGTGCCAACAGTTACATCGGACCTCAACCTGAAGCTTTCTTT.

Many counts were recorded for this clonotype. The junction shows a germline mismatch at one end, possibly a read error. This chain connects TRBV28 to TRBJ2-1; no firm D call. The V gene's germline CDR1 is MDHEN and CDR2 SYDVKM. The CDR3 is made up of 14 amino acids. This CDR3 is CASSPLRLYNGQFF. CDR3 in DNA: TGTGCCAGCAGTCCACTCAGGTTATACAATGGGCAGTTCTTC.

This clonotype was seen many times. This rearrangement joins TRBV20-1 to TRBJ2-7; D is uncertain. V was trimmed by 6 bases and J by 0 bases, leaving 12 bases between them. Germline V gene data show CDR1 as DFQATT and CDR2 as SNEGSKA (reference sequence). There are 13 residues in the CDR3. CDR3 sequence reads: CSAFEVNSYEQYF. The DNA of the CDR3 is TGCAGTGCCTTCGAGGTCAACTCCTACGAGCAGTACTTC.

The table lists this clonotype with many counts. The chain couples TRBV29-1 to TRBJ1-1; D perhaps matches TRBD1 (6 bases). Per the germline V gene, CDR1 is SQVTM and CDR2 is ANQGSEA. The CDR3 consists of 13 residues. V was pared by 7 bases and J by 0 bases, with 12 bases between. The CDR3 region has the DNA TGCAGCGCATCGGGACAAATGAACACTGAAGCTTTCTTT. Protein product: CSASGQMNTEAFF.

V gene TRBV4-3 combines with J gene TRBJ2-3; D gene ambiguous. Trimming cost V 0 bases and J 4 bases, with 11 bases left between them. The CDR3 has 15 residues. Per the germline V gene, CDR1 is LGHNA and CDR2 is YSLEER. The CDR3 sequence: CASSQEPTRPDTQYF. The CDR3 coding sequence is TGCGCCAGCAGCCAAGAGCCCACCAGGCCAGATACGCAGTATTTT.

This clonotype was seen ten or more times. The CDR3 DNA is TGTGCCAGCAGTTTCGACGGGAGGGGCAATGAGCAGTTCTTC. The encoded protein is CASSFDGRGNEQFF. The chain combines TRBV28 with TRBJ2-1; 8 positions match TRBD2. This CDR3 spans 14 amino acids. Germline lookup yields CDR1 MDHEN and CDR2 SYDVKM. The V and J ends lost 3 bases and 6 bases, in that order; junction bases with no gene match: 4.

This clonotype has ten or more counts. V usage is TRBV2 and J usage is TRBJ2-3, with D unclear. The CDR3 consists of 13 residues. Per the germline V gene, CDR1 is SNHLY and CDR2 is FYNNEI. Trimming pared 4 bases from V and 1 base from J, leaving 6 bases between. The CDR3 nucleotides read TGTGCCAGCAGTGTTGTCGGCACAGATACGCAGTATTTT. Residues: CASSVVGTDTQYF.

Comment on this clonotype: A much larger clonotype is one base distant, so this may be a read error. The chain recombines TRBV7-8 with TRBJ2-5, with TRBD2 matching 10 bases. The CDR3 consists of 16 residues. Per the germline V gene, CDR1 is SGHVS and CDR2 is FQNEAQ. As DNA, the CDR3 is TGTGCCAGCAGCCTGCCCAGCGGGAGGGCCCAAGGGACCCAGTACTTC. This encodes CASSLPSGRAQGTQYF.

This clonotype was counted ten times or more. The chain is built from TRBV18 and TRBJ2-3; no reliable D call. Between the trimmed V and J ends, which lost 5 bases and 5 bases, there was a span of 8 bases. The CDR3 has 12 amino acids. CDR1 KGHSH and CDR2 LQKENI come from the germline V gene. In DNA, the CDR3 is TGTGCCAGCTCAACCCTGGGAGATACGCAGTATTTT. Protein: CASSTLGDTQYF.

Relative to its sample, this clonotype is medium-sized (0.01 to 0.1%). The gene calls are TRBV5-1 and TRBJ1-1; D is unresolved. V was pared by 4 bases and J by 6 bases, with 19 bases between. Germline CDR1 reads SGHRS; CDR2 reads YFSETQ. The CDR3 totals 15 residues. This CDR3 reads CASSLWDREVPEAFF. The CDR3 DNA sequence: TGCGCCAGCAGCCTCTGGGATAGGGAGGTTCCTGAAGCTTTCTTT.

About this clonotype itself: A read error is possible here, since a much larger clone lies one base away. J is TRBJ2-3 and V is TRBV12-3 or TRBV12-4; tentative D call: TRBD1 (5 bases). The V gene lost 7 bases and the J gene lost 0 bases, with 11 bases spanning the gap. There are 14 residues in the CDR3. CDR3 residues: CASKPRESTDTQYF. Here the CDR3 DNA reads TGTGCCAGCAAACCCAGGGAAAGCACAGATACGCAGTATTTT.